This T cell receptor (beta chain) appears in the sequencing data of a study of shared clonotypes between healthy human individuals. J was trimmed by 2 bases and V by 4 bases; bases with no gene match: 2. The CDR3 has 14 residues. Germline V gives CDR1 SEHNR, CDR2 FQNEAQ (reference sequence). Assay execution took place at the deep level. Using immunoSEQ multiplex PCR, the repertoire was profiled, and TCRdb retains in-frame clones only, with some absent. Of around 83,000 clones in the sample, 50% to 70% were seen once. On this clone itself: The target antigen is unknown.

Study results and caveats: It was observed that 5% to 6% of naive CD4 clonotypes were shared across several donors.

Sequenced: memory CD8+ T cells sorted from blood. Subset meaning: CD45RO+ cells pooled with CCR7-negative TemRA cells. V gene TRBV7-9 combines with J gene TRBJ2-7; 10 bases align to TRBD1. The sequence was obtained from a man aged 25-40 years in good health. The DNA for the CDR3 is TGTGCCAGCAGCTCGGGACAGGGGACCTACGAGCAGTACTTC. It yields the protein CASSSGQGTYEQYF.